This is a list of T cell receptor beta chains from one sample in a study of breast tumors, draining lymph nodes, adjacent tissues. TCRdb re-called the multiplex PCR reads with MiXCR, one entry per CDR3 protein. The repertoire consists of some 130,000 distinct CDR3 sequences, with over 20% occurring once and the leading ten covering 2.2%. Sequencing was done on a sample of axillary lymph node tissue. The source is a female donor with breast cancer. Some clones in this sample may be carry-over from other donors' samples. The CDR3 runs from the conserved cysteine through the conserved F or W. D genes are given only for firm matches. Part of the rows lack a size; the others show once, few, many or a class for expanded clones.

V: TRBV7-2; D: NA; J: TRBJ2-2; size: many; CDR3: CASSLVGTNTGELFF; DNA: TGTGCCAGCAGCTTAGTCGGGACGAACACCGGGGAGCTGTTTTTT
V: TRBV11-2; D: NA; J: TRBJ1-5; size: many; CDR3: CASSLQGFNQPQHF; DNA: TGTGCCAGCAGCCTACAGGGATTCAATCAGCCCCAGCATTTT
V: TRBV19; D: NA; J: TRBJ2-1; size: many; CDR3: CASSRQYNEQFF; DNA: TGTGCCAGTAGTAGACAGTACAATGAGCAGTTCTTC
V: TRBV20-1; D: NA; J: TRBJ1-6; size: many; CDR3: CSARTAYNSPLHF; DNA: TGCAGTGCCCGGACAGCCTATAATTCACCCCTCCACTTT
V: TRBV28; D: NA; J: TRBJ2-5; size: NA; CDR3: CASSLYRGQETQYF; DNA: TGTGCCAGCAGCCTTTATAGGGGGCAAGAGACCCAGTACTTC
V: TRBV20-1; D: NA; J: TRBJ1-2; size: many; CDR3: CSARLGVKGYTF; DNA: TGCAGTGCTCGCCTGGGGGTAAAGGGCTACACCTTC
V: TRBV27; D: TRBD2; J: TRBJ2-3; size: few; CDR3: CASSFAGGHHMDTQYF; DNA: TGTGCCAGCAGTTTCGCGGGAGGCCACCACATGGATACGCAGTATTTT
V: TRBV12-3/TRBV12-4; D: TRBD1; J: TRBJ2-3; size: many; CDR3: CASSPLRQGATDTQYF; DNA: TGTGCCAGCAGTCCTCTGCGACAGGGGGCTACAGATACGCAGTATTTT
V: TRBV14; D: NA; J: TRBJ2-7; size: many; CDR3: CASSRQVGSYEQYF; DNA: TGTGCCAGCAGCCGCCAGGTCGGTTCCTACGAGCAGTACTTC
V: TRBV5-4; D: NA; J: TRBJ2-3; size: many; CDR3: CASSHRTDTQYF; DNA: TGTGCCAGCAGCCATCGCACAGATACGCAGTATTTT
V: TRBV11-3; D: NA; J: TRBJ2-1; size: many; CDR3: CASSLGAGGGLSYNEQFF; DNA: TGTGCCAGCAGCTTAGGTGCCGGGGGCGGACTCTCCTACAATGAGCAGTTCTTC
V: TRBV30; D: NA; J: TRBJ1-1; size: NA; CDR3: CAWKSGTEAFF; DNA: TGTGCCTGGAAATCTGGCACTGAAGCTTTCTTT
V: TRBV28; D: NA; J: TRBJ1-2; size: few; CDR3: CASSPPGQTGGYTF; DNA: TGTGCCAGCAGTCCCCCGGGACAAACTGGTGGCTACACCTTC
V: TRBV12-3/TRBV12-4; D: TRBD1; J: TRBJ1-2; size: many; CDR3: CASSWTGHGYTF; DNA: TGTGCCAGCAGTTGGACAGGTCATGGCTACACCTTC
V: TRBV5-1; D: TRBD2; J: TRBJ2-6; size: many; CDR3: CASSHIWGSGGTGANVLTF; DNA: TGCGCCAGCAGCCACATTTGGGGTTCGGGAGGGACTGGGGCCAACGTCCTGACTTTC
V: TRBV20-1; D: TRBD2; J: TRBJ2-1; size: NA; CDR3: CSARPLAGGASYNEQFF; DNA: TGCAGTGCTAGGCCCCTAGCGGGAGGTGCCTCCTACAATGAGCAGTTCTTC
V: TRBV7-3; D: NA; J: TRBJ2-3; size: many; CDR3: CASSLKPDTDTQYF; DNA: TGTGCCAGCAGCTTAAAGCCTGACACAGATACGCAGTATTTT
V: TRBV7-8; D: TRBD2; J: TRBJ2-7; size: many; CDR3: CASSFGTTDEQYF; DNA: TGTGCCAGCAGCTTCGGGACTACCGACGAGCAGTACTTC
V: TRBV10-3; D: TRBD2; J: TRBJ2-3; size: many; CDR3: CAISTSPGLAERGTSTDTQYF; DNA: TGTGCCATCAGTACCTCACCGGGACTAGCGGAGAGGGGGACTAGCACAGATACGCAGTATTTT
V: TRBV28; D: TRBD2; J: TRBJ2-5; size: few; CDR3: CASSQGGLAGCETQYF; DNA: TGTGCCAGCAGCCAAGGGGGACTAGCGGGATGTGAGACCCAGTACTTC
V: TRBV5-1; D: TRBD2; J: TRBJ2-5; size: many; CDR3: CASSFLTSGSQETQYF; DNA: TGCGCCAGCAGCTTCCTGACTAGCGGGTCACAAGAGACCCAGTACTTC
V: TRBV20-1; D: NA; J: TRBJ2-1; size: many; CDR3: CSAGILSPSYNEQFF; DNA: TGCAGTGCTGGCATACTCTCACCCTCCTACAATGAGCAGTTCTTC
V: TRBV10-2; D: NA; J: TRBJ1-2; size: many; CDR3: CASSLGTSYGYTF; DNA: TGCGCCAGCAGCCTCGGGACATCCTATGGCTACACCTTC
V: TRBV6-5; D: NA; J: TRBJ1-4; size: few; CDR3: CASKPGRSHGGTTNEKLFF; DNA: TGTGCCAGCAAACCGGGACGTTCTCACGGAGGTACAACTAATGAAAAACTGTTTTTT
V: TRBV10-3; D: NA; J: TRBJ2-2; size: many; CDR3: CAISGPRRADAGELFF; DNA: TGTGCCATCAGTGGCCCTCGAAGGGCGGACGCCGGGGAGCTGTTTTTT
V: TRBV13; D: TRBD2; J: TRBJ2-7; size: many; CDR3: CASSPGPSGIYEQYF; DNA: TGTGCCAGCAGCCCAGGCCCTAGCGGCATCTACGAGCAGTACTTC
V: TRBV7-9; D: NA; J: TRBJ2-2; size: many; CDR3: CASSSRAELTGELFF; DNA: TGTGCCAGCAGCTCGAGGGCCGAGCTCACCGGGGAGCTGTTTTTT
V: TRBV11-3; D: TRBD1; J: TRBJ2-7; size: many; CDR3: CASSGTGSYEQYF; DNA: TGTGCCAGCAGTGGGACAGGGTCCTACGAGCAGTACTTC
V: TRBV6-5; D: TRBD2; J: TRBJ2-2; size: NA; CDR3: CAGSQPSRSGGHSNTGELFF; DNA: TGTGCCGGCAGTCAGCCTTCGCGAAGCGGGGGACACTCGAACACCGGGGAGCTGTTTTTT
V: TRBV2; D: NA; J: TRBJ1-2; size: many; CDR3: CASSEYYGYTF; DNA: TGTGCCAGCAGTGAGTACTATGGCTACACCTTC
V: TRBV4-1; D: TRBD2; J: TRBJ2-5; size: NA; CDR3: CASSQDRAGVETQYF; DNA: TGCGCCAGCAGCCAAGATCGCGCGGGAGTGGAGACCCAGTACTTC
V: TRBV27; D: TRBD2; J: TRBJ2-1; size: NA; CDR3: CASSPSGYTYNEQFF; DNA: TGTGCCAGCAGTCCTAGCGGATATACCTACAATGAGCAGTTCTTC
V: TRBV20-1; D: NA; J: TRBJ1-2; size: many; CDR3: CSAPEMGLYGYTF; DNA: TGCAGTGCTCCAGAGATGGGGCTATATGGCTACACCTTC
V: TRBV4-1; D: NA; J: TRBJ1-6; size: many; CDR3: CASSQYNGGNSPLHF; DNA: TGCGCCAGCAGCCAATATAACGGGGGGAATTCACCCCTCCACTTT
V: TRBV2; D: NA; J: TRBJ2-3; size: many; CDR3: CASTARGYGTDTQYF; DNA: TGTGCCAGCACGGCGAGGGGGTATGGGACAGATACGCAGTATTTT
V: TRBV28; D: NA; J: TRBJ2-5; size: many; CDR3: CASSLVGRQETQYF; DNA: TGTGCCAGCAGTTTAGTGGGAAGACAAGAGACCCAGTACTTC
V: TRBV20-1; D: TRBD2; J: TRBJ2-1; size: many; CDR3: CSASGTSLNEQFF; DNA: TGCAGTGCTTCCGGGACTAGCCTAAATGAGCAGTTCTTC
V: TRBV7-3; D: NA; J: TRBJ2-6; size: many; CDR3: CASSPTPVSGANVLTF; DNA: TGTGCCAGCAGCCCCACCCCAGTCTCTGGGGCCAACGTCCTGACTTTC
V: TRBV20-1; D: TRBD1; J: TRBJ1-4; size: many; CDR3: CSARADRDEKLFF; DNA: TGCAGTGCTAGAGCTGACAGGGATGAAAAACTGTTTTTT
V: TRBV15; D: NA; J: TRBJ2-7; size: many; CDR3: CATSRDSRPGIYEQYF; DNA: TGTGCCACCAGCAGAGATAGTCGCCCGGGAATCTACGAGCAGTACTTC
V: TRBV25-1; D: TRBD2; J: TRBJ2-7; size: many; CDR3: CASKDGGGSYEQYF; DNA: TGTGCCAGCAAGGACGGCGGGGGATCCTACGAGCAGTACTTC
V: TRBV7-8; D: NA; J: TRBJ1-5; size: many; CDR3: CASSFSGNQPQHF; DNA: TGTGCCAGCAGCTTTTCGGGCAATCAGCCCCAGCATTTT
V: TRBV27; D: TRBD1; J: TRBJ2-7; size: NA; CDR3: CASGKLTGTDSYEQYF; DNA: TGTGCCAGCGGAAAACTTACCGGGACAGACTCCTACGAGCAGTACTTC
V: TRBV28; D: NA; J: TRBJ2-7; size: few; CDR3: CASSPLAGRGHEQYF; DNA: TGTGCCAGCAGTCCCCTGGCGGGAAGGGGTCACGAGCAGTACTTC
V: TRBV6-1; D: TRBD2; J: TRBJ2-1; size: many; CDR3: CASSAEGLAGGGEQFF; DNA: TGTGCCAGCAGTGCCGAGGGACTAGCGGGAGGTGGGGAGCAGTTCTTC
V: TRBV5-4; D: NA; J: TRBJ2-5; size: NA; CDR3: CASRAGEGETQYF; DNA: TGTGCCAGCAGAGCAGGGGAGGGAGAGACCCAGTACTTC
V: TRBV11-2; D: NA; J: TRBJ2-3; size: few; CDR3: CASSLVQGLSTDTQYF; DNA: TGTGCCAGCAGCTTAGTTCAGGGACTCAGCACAGATACGCAGTATTTT
V: TRBV9; D: NA; J: TRBJ1-2; size: many; CDR3: CASSVQGFGNNGYTF; DNA: TGTGCCAGCAGCGTTCAGGGGTTTGGTAATAATGGCTACACCTTC
V: TRBV19; D: TRBD1; J: TRBJ1-5; size: many; CDR3: CASSISSGQDSNQPQHF; DNA: TGTGCCAGTAGTATAAGTTCGGGACAGGATAGCAATCAGCCCCAGCATTTT
V: TRBV28; D: NA; J: TRBJ1-2; size: many; CDR3: CASRNPTFDAVYGYTF; DNA: TGTGCCAGCAGAAACCCCACCTTTGACGCAGTCTATGGCTACACCTTC
V: TRBV10-2; D: NA; J: TRBJ2-4; size: NA; CDR3: CASAGVSKNIQHF; DNA: TGCGCCAGCGCTGGGGTCTCCAAAAACATTCAGCACTTC
V: TRBV12-3/TRBV12-4; D: NA; J: TRBJ1-4; size: NA; CDR3: CASTPSVSPDRGNEKLFF; DNA: TGTGCCAGCACCCCCTCAGTTTCCCCGGACAGAGGGAATGAAAAACTGTTTTTT
V: TRBV25-1; D: NA; J: TRBJ1-2; size: many; CDR3: CASRGPGFNGYTF; DNA: TGTGCCAGCAGAGGTCCAGGGTTTAATGGCTACACCTTC